Each of the 16 T cell receptor beta chains below was sequenced from the same sample in a study of blood T cells in healthy people across ages. For the second PCR, which ran for roughly 7 to 11 cycles, a sample-barcoded 5' primer and a J-beta primer mix were used. Via MiXCR, TCRdb re-called the 5' RACE reads, giving one row per CDR3 protein. The sample comprises roughly 720,000 distinct CDR3 sequences, less than 70% of which are singletons, and about two fifths rests with the top ten. Source material: blood. The source is an elderly man in good health.

The chain is built from TRBV20-1 and TRBJ1-2; D is possibly TRBD1 (5 bases). The CDR3 is made up of 13 amino acids. V was shortened by 2 bases and J by 5 bases, with 12 bases between the two germline ends. Per the germline V gene, CDR1 is DFQATT and CDR2 is SNEGSKA (reference sequence). As DNA, the CDR3 is TGCAGTGCTAGAACGACAGACGATTATGGCTACACCTTC. This gives the protein CSARTTDDYGYTF.

A single count supports this clonotype. The V gene is TRBV24-1, the J gene TRBJ2-5; D could derive from TRBD1 or TRBD2 (5 bases each). V lost 7 bases, J lost 11 bases, and 19 bases lay in between. This CDR3 is built from 13 residues. In germline, CDR1 is KGHDR, CDR2 SFDVKD. CDR3 sequence (DNA): TGTGCCACCAGCCAGGGTTCGGGGAATGAGCAGTACTTC. Residues: CATSQGSGNEQYF.

This clonotype has a handful of counts. This chain uses TRBV11-2 with TRBJ1-2; 9 bases are shared with TRBD1. Germline V CDR1 and CDR2: SGHAT, FQNNGV. J lost 4 bases, V lost 5 bases, and 11 bases had no gene match. The CDR3 is made up of 16 amino acids. The CDR3 DNA reads as TGTGCCAGCAGCGTAGCCGGGACAGGGAGGAGCTATGGCTACACCTTC. Translation gives CASSVAGTGRSYGYTF.

The V and J genes are TRBV12-3 or TRBV12-4 and TRBJ2-1, with 8 bases matching TRBD2. With 7 bases clipped from V and 4 bases from J, the junction kept 9 bases outside the gene matches. The CDR3 has 15 residues. CDR3 region: CASTPGGANYNEQFF. DNA of the CDR3: TGTGCCAGCACCCCGGGAGGGGCCAATTACAATGAGCAGTTCTTC.

The chain joins TRBV2 to TRBJ2-5, with 12 bases lining up with TRBD2. V lost 2 bases and J lost 4; bases outside the gene matches: 8. Per germline, CDR1 SNHLY and CDR2 FYNNEI. CDR3 length: 17 residues. The CDR3 sequence is CASSEIPSGREPETQYF. The CDR3 DNA sequence: TGTGCCAGCAGTGAAATACCTAGCGGGAGGGAACCAGAGACCCAGTACTTC.

This clonotype occurred a few times. The chain combines TRBV25-1 with TRBJ2-6; 10 bases line up with TRBD1. The junction had 6 bases not matched to a gene; V was cut back by 4 bases and J by 0 bases. Per germline, CDR1 MGHDK and CDR2 SYGVNS. The CDR3 is 18 amino acids. The CDR3 sequence: CASSAWDRGSSGANVLTF. As DNA, the CDR3 is TGTGCCAGCAGTGCCTGGGACAGGGGAAGCTCTGGGGCCAACGTCCTGACTTTC.

The rearrangement uses TRBV5-1 and TRBJ2-1, with unresolved D. Germline CDR1 and CDR2: SGHRS and YFSETQ. Trimming took 0 bases from V and 0 from J, leaving 13 bases between them. The CDR3 length is 17 residues. For the CDR3, the DNA is TGCGCCAGCAGCTTGGGTGGCGGAAGGAGCTCCTACAATGAGCAGTTCTTC. Its translation is CASSLGGGRSSYNEQFF.

This clonotype was seen only a few times. The chain recombines TRBV29-1 with TRBJ1-4; D uncertain. In germline, CDR1 is SQVTM, CDR2 ANQGSEA. The CDR3 totals 14 residues. Trimming stripped 6 bases from V and 8 bases from J, with 19 bases between. The DNA for the CDR3 is TGCAGCGTGGGTGGTCCCCTTGAGGGCGAAAAACTGTTTTTT. It is translated as CSVGGPLEGEKLFF.

The chain recombines TRBV7-9 with TRBJ2-7, with 12 positions matching TRBD2. The germline V gene has CDR1 SEHNR and CDR2 FQNEAQ (reference sequence). This CDR3 comprises 15 residues. The trim removed 4 bases at V and 4 bases at J, leaving 5 bases unmatched. The CDR3 DNA reads as TGTGCCAGCAGCTCAATACTAGCGGGAGGTTACGAGCAGTACTTC. Its translation: CASSSILAGGYEQYF. The full variable domain, with the rest looked up from reference TRBV7-9 and TRBJ2-7, is DTGVSQNPRHKITKRGQNVTFRCDPISEHNRLYWYRQTLGQGPEFLTYFQNEAQLEKSRLLSDRFSAERPKGSFSTLEIQRTEQGDSAMYLCASSSILAGGYEQYFGPGTRLTVT.

The chain links TRBV20-1 to TRBJ1-5; 9 bases align to TRBD1. Per germline, CDR1 DFQATT and CDR2 SNEGSKA (reference sequence). Trimming removed 8 bases from V and 1 base from J; junction bases left unmatched: 9. The CDR3 length is 15 residues. The CDR3 DNA reads TGCAGTTCCGGCGGCGGACAGGGGAGCAATCAGCCCCAGCATTTT. It specifies CSSGGGQGSNQPQHF.

This clonotype was counted between two and nine times. The CDR3 sequence: CSALGLAGGRAYNEQFF. The CDR3 DNA reads as TGCAGTGCCCTGGGACTAGCGGGAGGTAGAGCCTACAATGAGCAGTTCTTC. The V and J genes are TRBV20-1 and TRBJ2-1, with 15 nucleotides matching TRBD2. The trim removed 6 bases at V and 2 bases at J, leaving 8 bases unmatched. CDR3 length: 17 amino acids. Germline loops: CDR1 DFQATT, CDR2 SNEGSKA (reference sequence).

The chain joins TRBV27 to TRBJ1-5, with D uncertain. CDR3 length: 14 amino acids. Germline V gives CDR1 MNHEY, CDR2 SMNVEV (reference sequence). Trimming removed 4 bases from V and 0 bases from J, with 7 bases in between. CDR3 coding DNA: TGTGCCAGCAGTTCGAGTTATAGCAATCAGCCCCAGCATTTT. This gives the protein CASSSSYSNQPQHF.

The chain uses TRBV7-2 and TRBJ2-7; 12 bases are shared with TRBD2. Trimming took 1 base from V and 3 from J; bases not matched to a gene: 7. The CDR3 extends over 17 amino acids. The germline V gene has CDR1 SGHTA and CDR2 FQGNSA. CDR3 nucleotide sequence: TGTGCCAGCAGCTTAGTAACTAGCGGGAGGCCCGTCTACGAGCAGTACTTC. It codes for CASSLVTSGRPVYEQYF.

In this sample, this clonotype turned up once. The chain employs TRBV9 and TRBJ1-4; D might be TRBD1 (5 bases). The CDR3 covers 16 residues. The V end was cut by 0 bases, the J end by 1 base, with 10 bases between. CDR1 SGDLS and CDR2 YYNGEE come from the germline V gene. In nucleotides, the CDR3 is TGTGCCAGCAGCGTAGTGGGGGGGGGAACTAATGAAAAACTGTTTTTT. Translation: CASSVVGGGTNEKLFF.

The V gene is TRBV19, the J gene TRBJ1-1; 10 nucleotides align to TRBD1. Germline V lookup: CDR1 LNHDA, CDR2 SQIVND (reference sequence). With V trimmed by 7 bases and J by 5 bases, 7 bases remained unmatched. This CDR3 region has 14 residues. CDR3 in amino acids: CASNTVGQGTEAFF. The DNA of the CDR3 is TGTGCCAGTAACACCGTGGGACAGGGGACTGAAGCTTTCTTT.

This clonotype has only a few counts. The chain couples TRBV6-6 to TRBJ1-6; 7 nucleotides align to TRBD1. This CDR3 is built from 13 residues. V was clipped by 4 bases and J by 10 bases; unmatched bases: 4. Germline CDR1 MNHNY, CDR2 SVGAGI (reference sequence). Here the CDR3 DNA reads TGTGCCAGCAGTTTAGGGGGCGTATCACCCCTCCACTTT. Protein sequence: CASSLGGVSPLHF.